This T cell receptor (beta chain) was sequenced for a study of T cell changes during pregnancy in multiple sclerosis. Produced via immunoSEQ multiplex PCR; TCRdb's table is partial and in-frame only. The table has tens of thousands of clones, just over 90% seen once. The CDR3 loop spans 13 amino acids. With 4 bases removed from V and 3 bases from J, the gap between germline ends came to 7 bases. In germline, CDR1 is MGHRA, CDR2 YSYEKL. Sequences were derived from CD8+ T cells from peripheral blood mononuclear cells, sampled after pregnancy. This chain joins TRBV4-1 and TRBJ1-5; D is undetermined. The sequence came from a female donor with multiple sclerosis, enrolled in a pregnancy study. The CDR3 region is CASSPPNNQPQHF. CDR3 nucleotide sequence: TGCGCCAGCAGCCCCCCCAACAATCAGCCCCAGCATTTT.